The rows below give T cell receptor beta chains drawn from one sample of a study of CD8 T cells in ankylosing spondylitis. TCRdb reprocessed the 5' RACE reads via MiXCR and lists one record per CDR3 protein. The sample lists some 270,000 distinct CDR3 sequences; roughly 32% were seen once. The source material was blood, either unsorted or a sorted T cell fraction (not recorded which). The receptors were sampled from a male donor with ankylosing spondylitis or in good health (not recorded which). Each CDR3 is given with its conserved first and last residue. D genes are given only for firm matches. Some rows mark clone size as missing; the rest say once, few, many or name a class of expanded clone.

D: TRBD2; V: TRBV6-2/TRBV6-3; size: few; J: TRBJ2-5; DNA: TGTGCCAGCAGTTACCGTCTAGCGGGGACCACCCAAGAGACCCAGTACTTC; CDR3: CASSYRLAGTTQETQYF
D: NA; V: TRBV15; size: NA; J: TRBJ2-2; DNA: TGTGCCACCAGCAGAGCCTTGGGCACCGGGGAGCTGTTTTTT; CDR3: CATSRALGTGELFF
D: TRBD1; V: TRBV5-1; size: NA; J: TRBJ2-7; DNA: TGCGCCAGCAGCTCCAACGACAGGGGGTTTCTCTACGAGCAGTACTTC; CDR3: CASSSNDRGFLYEQYF
D: NA; V: TRBV20-1; size: few; J: TRBJ2-7; DNA: TGCAGTGCTATCCCGCGGAGCTCCTACGAGCAGTACTTC; CDR3: CSAIPRSSYEQYF
D: TRBD2; V: TRBV20-1; size: many; J: TRBJ2-7; DNA: TGCAGTGCTGTTCGGACTAGCGGGGGGTACGAGCAGTACTTC; CDR3: CSAVRTSGGYEQYF
D: NA; V: TRBV20-1; size: NA; J: TRBJ2-3; DNA: TGCAGTGCTTTGGCGCGGGGCACAGATACGCAGTATTTT; CDR3: CSALARGTDTQYF
D: TRBD2; V: TRBV28; size: once; J: TRBJ2-5; DNA: TGTGCCAGCAGTCCCCAAGCGGGGGGTACTTCTGAGACCCAGTACTTC; CDR3: CASSPQAGGTSETQYF
D: NA; V: TRBV20-1; size: few; J: TRBJ2-3; DNA: TGCAGTGCTAGAGATGAGGGGGAGGGGACAGATACGCAGTATTTT; CDR3: CSARDEGEGTDTQYF
D: NA; V: TRBV7-9; size: NA; J: TRBJ1-4; DNA: TGTGCCAGCAGCTCCTCTTCCGTTAGTGAAAAACTGTTTTTT; CDR3: CASSSSSVSEKLFF
D: TRBD1; V: TRBV20-1; size: few; J: TRBJ2-5; DNA: TGCAGTGCTAGTTGGGACAGGGGAGCGGAGACCCAGTACTTC; CDR3: CSASWDRGAETQYF
D: NA; V: TRBV20-1; size: few; J: TRBJ2-2; DNA: TGCAGTGCTAGACGTACGGCCGGGGAGCTGTTTTTT; CDR3: CSARRTAGELFF
D: NA; V: TRBV10-3; size: few; J: TRBJ2-1; DNA: TGTGCCATCAGTTGGACAGGCTGGGGGGACAATGAGCAGTTCTTC; CDR3: CAISWTGWGDNEQFF
D: NA; V: TRBV20-1; size: NA; J: TRBJ1-1; DNA: TGCAGTGCACCGCGGGGCCCCGGCACTGAAGCTTTCTTT; CDR3: CSAPRGPGTEAFF
D: NA; V: TRBV7-9; size: NA; J: TRBJ1-5; DNA: TGTGCCATGAGCCCCGGCGGGCAAAATCAGCCCCAGCATTTT; CDR3: CAMSPGGQNQPQHF
D: NA; V: TRBV10-3; size: few; J: TRBJ2-3; DNA: TGTGCCTCCAGGGGGGAGGCCACAGATACGCAGTATTTT; CDR3: CASRGEATDTQYF
D: NA; V: TRBV27; size: NA; J: TRBJ2-3; DNA: TGTGCCAGCTGGAGGGGGGCCGATACGCAGTATTTT; CDR3: CASWRGADTQYF
D: NA; V: TRBV5-1; size: NA; J: TRBJ1-1; DNA: TGCGCCAGCAGCTTGGGGACAGTGAACACTGAATCTTTCTTT; CDR3: CASSLGTVNTESFF
D: NA; V: TRBV20-1; size: NA; J: TRBJ1-6; DNA: TGCAGTGCTAGAGATCCCCCCGGTTCACCCCTCCACTTT; CDR3: CSARDPPGSPLHF
D: TRBD1; V: TRBV7-2; size: NA; J: TRBJ2-1; DNA: TGTGCCAGCAGCCGCAGGGGGCAGGGAAATGAGCAGTTCTTC; CDR3: CASSRRGQGNEQFF
D: NA; V: TRBV11-2; size: NA; J: TRBJ2-7; DNA: TGTGCCAGCAGCTTATCGGGAGGGACAGGATCTTACGAGCAGTACTTC; CDR3: CASSLSGGTGSYEQYF
D: NA; V: TRBV20-1; size: NA; J: TRBJ1-2; DNA: TGCAGTGCTAGAGCTAAGGGATGGGCGGACCTTAACTATGGCTACACCTTC; CDR3: CSARAKGWADLNYGYTF
D: NA; V: TRBV6-1; size: NA; J: TRBJ2-7; DNA: TGTGCCAGCAGTCCTGGGACGCTCACCTACGAGCAGTACTTC; CDR3: CASSPGTLTYEQYF
D: TRBD2; V: TRBV20-1; size: few; J: TRBJ2-1; DNA: TGCAGTGCTAGACCCCGGACTAGCGGGGGGGCACGGAATGAGCAGTTCTTC; CDR3: CSARPRTSGGARNEQFF
D: NA; V: TRBV27; size: NA; J: TRBJ2-2; DNA: TGTGCCAGCAGTTGGGCTCATTTCCGGAACACCGGGGAGCTGTTTTTT; CDR3: CASSWAHFRNTGELFF
D: NA; V: TRBV4-1; size: NA; J: TRBJ2-3; DNA: TGCGCCAGCAGCCAATTACCTGACACAGATACGCAGTATTTT; CDR3: CASSQLPDTDTQYF
D: TRBD1; V: TRBV29-1; size: many; J: TRBJ1-2; DNA: TGCAGCGTTGAGACAGGGTCGGTCTATGGCTACACCTTC; CDR3: CSVETGSVYGYTF
D: NA; V: TRBV24-1; size: NA; J: TRBJ2-1; DNA: TGTGCCACCAGTGATTCCTTCCGGGGCGAGCAGTTCTTC; CDR3: CATSDSFRGEQFF
D: NA; V: TRBV14; size: NA; J: TRBJ1-5; DNA: TGTGCCAGCAGCGCCGCAAAAAAGATCAGTAATCAGCCCCAGCATTTT; CDR3: CASSAAKKISNQPQHF
D: TRBD2; V: TRBV15; size: NA; J: TRBJ2-1; DNA: TGTGCCACTGCGCGGCTAGCGGACAATGAGCAGTTCTTC; CDR3: CATARLADNEQFF
D: NA; V: TRBV9; size: NA; J: TRBJ2-5; DNA: TGTGCCAGCAGCGTAGGCCACCAAGAGACCCAGTACTTC; CDR3: CASSVGHQETQYF
D: NA; V: TRBV12-3/TRBV12-4; size: few; J: TRBJ1-6; DNA: TGTGCCAGCAGTTTCGCCCGGACCGCTAACACCCTCCACTTT; CDR3: CASSFARTANTLHF
D: NA; V: TRBV20-1; size: few; J: TRBJ1-2; DNA: TGCAGTGCCCCCGTGGGGCAGGGTGGCTACACCTTC; CDR3: CSAPVGQGGYTF
D: TRBD2; V: TRBV2; size: NA; J: TRBJ2-3; DNA: TGTGCCAGCTGGGGGCTCGGGACTAGCGGGGTGTCCACAGATACGCAGTATTTT; CDR3: CASWGLGTSGVSTDTQYF
D: NA; V: TRBV7-2; size: few; J: TRBJ2-7; DNA: TGTGCCAGCAGTTCCCAGGGGCGCGAGCAGTACTTC; CDR3: CASSSQGREQYF
D: NA; V: TRBV28; size: NA; J: TRBJ2-3; DNA: TGTGCCAGCAGTTTATGGGGCAGGGGTACAGATACGCAGTATTTT; CDR3: CASSLWGRGTDTQYF
D: NA; V: TRBV15; size: NA; J: TRBJ1-5; DNA: TGTGCCACCAGCAGAGATCAGACGGTCAATCAGCCCCAGCATTTT; CDR3: CATSRDQTVNQPQHF
D: TRBD1; V: TRBV20-1; size: NA; J: TRBJ1-6; DNA: TGCAGTGCTGCCCGGGACAGGGATTCACCCCTCCACTTT; CDR3: CSAARDRDSPLHF
D: TRBD1; V: TRBV6-5; size: NA; J: TRBJ2-7; DNA: TGTGCCAGCAGTTACTCGACAGGGGTTAGTTACGAGCAGTACTTC; CDR3: CASSYSTGVSYEQYF
D: NA; V: TRBV27; size: few; J: TRBJ2-1; DNA: TGTGCCAGCAGTTTAATGTACTCGTCCTACAATGAGCAGTTCTTC; CDR3: CASSLMYSSYNEQFF
D: TRBD1; V: TRBV29-1; size: few; J: TRBJ2-7; DNA: TGCAGCGTAACAGGGGGCGCCCCCTACGAGCAGTACTTC; CDR3: CSVTGGAPYEQYF
D: NA; V: TRBV12-3/TRBV12-4; size: NA; J: TRBJ1-6; DNA: TGTGCCAGCACCACCGGGGCAGTTTCACCCCTCCACTTT; CDR3: CASTTGAVSPLHF
D: NA; V: TRBV27; size: NA; J: TRBJ1-2; DNA: TGTGCCAGCAGTTTAAGGGCAGGGCCGAGCTATGGCTACACCTTC; CDR3: CASSLRAGPSYGYTF
D: NA; V: TRBV7-8; size: NA; J: TRBJ2-1; DNA: TGTGCCAGCAGCAAACTGGGCCGAAGCGCTTCCTACAATGAGCAGTTCTTC; CDR3: CASSKLGRSASYNEQFF
D: NA; V: TRBV7-2; size: NA; J: TRBJ1-2; DNA: TGTGCCAGCAGCACCCCGGCTGGGGTTGGCTACACCTTC; CDR3: CASSTPAGVGYTF
D: NA; V: TRBV29-1; size: few; J: TRBJ2-6; DNA: TGCAGCGTTGAAGATTTGGGGGCGCGTGGGGCCAACGTCCTGACTTTC; CDR3: CSVEDLGARGANVLTF
D: NA; V: TRBV3-1; size: NA; J: TRBJ2-7; DNA: TGTGCCAGCAGCCAAGATGGTCGCAGGGACACGGTGGACTACGAGCAGTACTTC; CDR3: CASSQDGRRDTVDYEQYF
D: NA; V: TRBV20-1; size: few; J: TRBJ1-5; DNA: TGCAGTGCTATAGGGGAAAATCAGCCCCAGCATTTT; CDR3: CSAIGENQPQHF
D: NA; V: TRBV29-1; size: few; J: TRBJ2-3; DNA: TGCAGCGCCCTAGGTCCGTTCACAGATACGCAGTATTTT; CDR3: CSALGPFTDTQYF
D: NA; V: TRBV7-7; size: NA; J: TRBJ2-2; DNA: TGTGCTAGCAGCTTACGCCCCAGGGGAACCGGGGAGCTGTTTTTT; CDR3: CASSLRPRGTGELFF
D: NA; V: TRBV20-1; size: NA; J: TRBJ2-1; DNA: TGCTGTGCTAGGCTAGCCCGAAGCTCCTACAATGAGCAGTTCTTC; CDR3: CCARLARSSYNEQFF
D: TRBD2; V: TRBV15; size: NA; J: TRBJ2-3; DNA: TGTGCCACCAGCAGAGAAAGGCGGGGGGGCGTAGATACGCAGTATTTT; CDR3: CATSRERRGGVDTQYF
D: NA; V: TRBV20-1; size: few; J: TRBJ2-2; DNA: TGCAGTGCAGATTCGGGGAGTGAGAACACCGGGGAGCTGTTTTTT; CDR3: CSADSGSENTGELFF
D: NA; V: TRBV5-5; size: NA; J: TRBJ2-1; DNA: TGTGCCAGCAGCTTGGCGGTGGTCAATGAGCAGTTCTTC; CDR3: CASSLAVVNEQFF
D: TRBD2; V: TRBV20-1; size: few; J: TRBJ2-1; DNA: TGCAGTGCCCGAGTTGCGGGGGACTATATTGAGCAGTTCTTC; CDR3: CSARVAGDYIEQFF
D: NA; V: TRBV20-1; size: few; J: TRBJ2-7; DNA: TGCAGTGCTGACCCTCACAAGACGACCGACCAGCAGTACTTC; CDR3: CSADPHKTTDQQYF
D: NA; V: TRBV10-2; size: NA; J: TRBJ2-7; DNA: TGCGCCAGCAGTGAAGCGGGTGGGGCCTACGAGCAGTACTTC; CDR3: CASSEAGGAYEQYF
D: NA; V: TRBV5-1; size: NA; J: TRBJ2-7; DNA: TGCGACCGCGGGGTTGGGTACTACGAGCAGTACTTC; CDR3: CDRGVGYYEQYF
D: NA; V: TRBV9; size: NA; J: TRBJ1-1; DNA: TGTGCCAGCAGCGGCCCGGGGTCTAGCACTGAAGCTTTCTTT; CDR3: CASSGPGSSTEAFF
D: NA; V: TRBV9; size: NA; J: TRBJ2-7; DNA: TGTGCCAGCAGCCTATGGACGGAGAGCTACGAGCAGTACTTC; CDR3: CASSLWTESYEQYF